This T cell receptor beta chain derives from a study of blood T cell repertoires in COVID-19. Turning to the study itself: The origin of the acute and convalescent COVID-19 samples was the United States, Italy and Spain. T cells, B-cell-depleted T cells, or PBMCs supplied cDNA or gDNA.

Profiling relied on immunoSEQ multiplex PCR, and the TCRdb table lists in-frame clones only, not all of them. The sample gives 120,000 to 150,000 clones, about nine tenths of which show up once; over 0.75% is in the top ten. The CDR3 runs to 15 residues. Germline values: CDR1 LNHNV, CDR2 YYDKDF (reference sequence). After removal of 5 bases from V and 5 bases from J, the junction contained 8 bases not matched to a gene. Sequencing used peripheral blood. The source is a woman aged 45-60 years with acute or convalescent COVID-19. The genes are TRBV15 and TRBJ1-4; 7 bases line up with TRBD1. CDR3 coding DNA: TGTGCCACCAGCCTCCGGGACAGCAGAAATGAAAAACTGTTTTTT. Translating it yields CATSLRDSRNEKLFF. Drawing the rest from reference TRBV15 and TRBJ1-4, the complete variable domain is DAMVIQNPRYQVTQFGKPVTLSCSQTLNHNVMYWYQQKSSQAPKLLFHYYDKDFNNEADTPDNFQSRRPNTSFCFLDIRSPGLGDTAMYLCATSLRDSRNEKLFFGSGTQLSVL.